Here is one T cell receptor (beta chain) with its context. The data derive from a study of patients and donors after allogeneic stem cell transplantation. Germline V gene lookup returns CDR1 SGHTA and CDR2 FQGNSA. CDR3 size: 13 residues. The trim removed 4 bases at V and 3 bases at J, leaving 2 bases unmatched. TCRdb re-analysed the RT-PCR reads in MiXCR, keeping a single row per CDR3 protein. Of about 110,000 distinct CDR3 sequences in the sample, roughly 35% were seen once. V usage is TRBV7-2 and J usage is TRBJ2-5, with 7 bases identical to TRBD1. The clonotype originates from a human donor who was either an allogeneic HSCT recipient or a stem cell or donor lymphocyte infusion donor (not recorded which). It is not recorded whose cells these are; they may come from a transplant donor. Sequencing was carried out using blood, either unsorted or a sorted T cell fraction (not recorded which). The CDR3 DNA reads as TGTGCCAGCAGCTGGACAGGAAAAGAGACCCAGTACTTC. Amino acid sequence: CASSWTGKETQYF.